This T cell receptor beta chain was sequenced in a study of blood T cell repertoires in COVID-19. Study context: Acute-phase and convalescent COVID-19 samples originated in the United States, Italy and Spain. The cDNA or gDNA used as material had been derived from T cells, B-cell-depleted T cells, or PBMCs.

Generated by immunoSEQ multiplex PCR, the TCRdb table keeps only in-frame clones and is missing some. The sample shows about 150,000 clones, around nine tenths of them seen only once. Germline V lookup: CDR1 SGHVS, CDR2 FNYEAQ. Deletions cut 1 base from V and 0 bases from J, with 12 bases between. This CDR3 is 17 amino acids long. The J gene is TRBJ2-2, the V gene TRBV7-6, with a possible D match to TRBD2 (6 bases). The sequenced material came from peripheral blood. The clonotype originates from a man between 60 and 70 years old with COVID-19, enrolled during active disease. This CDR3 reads CASSLVAASTNTGELFF. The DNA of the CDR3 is TGTGCCAGCAGCTTAGTAGCGGCATCCACGAACACCGGGGAGCTGTTTTTT.